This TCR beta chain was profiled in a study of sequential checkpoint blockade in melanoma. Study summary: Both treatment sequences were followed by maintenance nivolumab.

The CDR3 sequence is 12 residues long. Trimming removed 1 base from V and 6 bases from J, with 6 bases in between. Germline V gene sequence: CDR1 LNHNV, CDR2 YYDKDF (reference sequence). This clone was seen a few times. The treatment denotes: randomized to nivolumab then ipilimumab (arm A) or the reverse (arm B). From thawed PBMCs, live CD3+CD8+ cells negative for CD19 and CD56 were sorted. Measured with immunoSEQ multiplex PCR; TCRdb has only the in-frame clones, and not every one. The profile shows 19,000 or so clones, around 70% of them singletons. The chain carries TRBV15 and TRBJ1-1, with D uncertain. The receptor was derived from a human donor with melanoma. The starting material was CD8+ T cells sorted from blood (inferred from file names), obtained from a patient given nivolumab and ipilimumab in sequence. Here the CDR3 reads CATSRGASEAFF. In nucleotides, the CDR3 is TGTGCCACCAGCAGAGGAGCCTCTGAAGCTTTCTTT.